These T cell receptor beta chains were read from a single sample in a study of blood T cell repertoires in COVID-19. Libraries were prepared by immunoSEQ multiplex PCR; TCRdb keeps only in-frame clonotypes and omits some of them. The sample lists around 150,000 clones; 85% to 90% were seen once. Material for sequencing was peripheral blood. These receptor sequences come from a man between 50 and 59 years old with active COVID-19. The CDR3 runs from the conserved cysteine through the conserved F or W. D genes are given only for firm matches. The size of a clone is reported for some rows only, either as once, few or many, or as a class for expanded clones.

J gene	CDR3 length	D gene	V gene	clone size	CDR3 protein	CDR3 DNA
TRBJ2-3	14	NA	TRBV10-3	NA	CAISPGGPTDTQYF	TGTGCCATCAGTCCCGGCGGGCCCACAGATACGCAGTATTTT
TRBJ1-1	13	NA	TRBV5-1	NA	CASSFYRNTEAFF	TGCGCCAGCAGCTTTTACAGGAACACTGAAGCTTTCTTT
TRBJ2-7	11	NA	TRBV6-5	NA	CATSVSYEQYF	TGTGCCACCTCGGTATCCTACGAGCAGTACTTC
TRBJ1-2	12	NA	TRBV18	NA	CASSQQGSGYTF	TGTGCCAGCTCACAACAGGGTAGCGGCTACACCTTC
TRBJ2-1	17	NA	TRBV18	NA	CASSPVWARPKYNEQFF	TGTGCCAGCTCACCAGTGTGGGCCAGACCCAAATACAATGAGCAGTTCTTC
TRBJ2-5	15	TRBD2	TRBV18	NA	CASSPKRGARETQYF	TGTGCCAGCTCACCGAAGCGGGGGGCCAGGGAGACCCAGTACTTC
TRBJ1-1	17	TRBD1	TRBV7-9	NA	CASSFPGGQGSNTEAFF	TGTGCCAGCAGCTTTCCGGGCGGACAGGGGTCGAACACTGAAGCTTTCTTT
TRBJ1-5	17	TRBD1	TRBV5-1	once	CASSLEGTGSGNQPQHF	TGCGCCAGCAGCTTGGAAGGGACAGGGTCCGGCAATCAGCCCCAGCATTTT
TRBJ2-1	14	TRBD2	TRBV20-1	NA	CSASSSGGWDEQFF	TGCAGTGCTAGTTCTAGCGGGGGGTGGGATGAGCAGTTCTTC
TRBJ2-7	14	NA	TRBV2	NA	CASTLTESSYEQYF	TGTGCCAGCACATTGACAGAGAGCTCCTACGAGCAGTACTTC
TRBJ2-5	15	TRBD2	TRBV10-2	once	CASSESGLASETQYF	TGCGCCAGCAGTGAGTCGGGACTAGCATCGGAGACCCAGTACTTC
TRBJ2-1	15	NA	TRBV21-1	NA	CASSKWSSGGNEQFF	TGTGCCAGCAGCAAATGGTCTAGCGGGGGGAATGAGCAGTTCTTC
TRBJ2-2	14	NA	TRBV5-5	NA	CASSFRQATGELFF	TGTGCCAGCAGCTTTCGTCAAGCCACCGGGGAGCTGTTTTTT
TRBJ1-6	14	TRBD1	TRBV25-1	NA	CASRRDSVNSPLHF	TGTGCCAGCCGCCGGGACAGTGTGAATTCACCCCTCCACTTT
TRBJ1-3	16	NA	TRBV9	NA	CASSVGGLGGGNTIYF	TGTGCCAGCAGCGTAGGGGGGCTAGGGGGTGGAAACACCATATATTTT
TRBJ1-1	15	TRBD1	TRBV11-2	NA	CASSLMTGGYTEAFF	TGTGCCAGCAGCTTAATGACAGGGGGCTACACTGAAGCTTTCTTT
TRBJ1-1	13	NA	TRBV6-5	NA	CASIRTANTEAFF	TGTGCCAGCATCAGGACAGCGAACACTGAAGCTTTCTTT
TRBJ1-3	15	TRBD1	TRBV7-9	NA	CASSPTGQGAYTIYF	TGTGCCAGCAGCCCCACTGGACAGGGGGCATACACCATATATTTT
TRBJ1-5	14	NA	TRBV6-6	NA	CASSQTGRNQPQHF	TGTGCCAGCAGTCAAACAGGGCGCAATCAGCCCCAGCATTTT
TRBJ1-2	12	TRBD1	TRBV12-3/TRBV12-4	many	CASSGTGTGYTF	TGTGCCAGCAGTGGGACAGGGACCGGCTACACCTTC
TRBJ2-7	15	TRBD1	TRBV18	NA	CASSQTGTGAYEQYF	TGTGCCAGCTCACAAACCGGGACAGGGGCCTACGAGCAGTACTTC
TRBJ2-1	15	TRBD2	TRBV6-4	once	CASRESGGASNEQFF	TGTGCCAGCAGGGAGAGCGGGGGGGCCTCCAATGAGCAGTTCTTC
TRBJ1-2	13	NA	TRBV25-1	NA	CASSVGQSLGYTF	TGTGCCAGCAGTGTTGGGCAGTCATTAGGCTACACCTTC
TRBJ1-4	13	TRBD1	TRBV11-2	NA	CASSPGTVEKLFF	TGTGCCAGCAGCCCGGGGACAGTTGAAAAACTGTTTTTT
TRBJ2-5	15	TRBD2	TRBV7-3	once	CASSSAGKVGETQYF	TGTGCCAGCAGCTCAGCGGGGAAGGTTGGGGAGACCCAGTACTTC
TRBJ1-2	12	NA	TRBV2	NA	CASTIAGRGYTF	TGTGCCAGCACTATCGCAGGGCGAGGCTACACCTTC
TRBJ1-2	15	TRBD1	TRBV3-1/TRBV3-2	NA	CASSQGDRGPNGYTF	TGTGCCAGCAGCCAAGGAGACAGGGGGCCTAATGGCTACACCTTC
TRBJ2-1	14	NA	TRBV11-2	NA	CASSRGGAPNEQFF	TGTGCCAGCAGCAGGGGTGGAGCCCCCAATGAGCAGTTCTTC
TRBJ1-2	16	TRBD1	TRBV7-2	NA	CASSRAGRGRQEGYTF	TGTGCCAGCAGCAGGGCGGGCAGGGGGCGCCAGGAGGGCTACACCTTC
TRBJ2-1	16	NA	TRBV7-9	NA	CASSFDSSSSYNEQFF	TGTGCCAGCAGCTTTGACAGTTCCAGCTCCTACAATGAGCAGTTCTTC
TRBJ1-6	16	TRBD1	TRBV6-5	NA	CASSYSRGRGNSPLHF	TGTGCCAGCAGTTACTCCAGGGGGCGCGGGAATTCACCCCTCCACTTT
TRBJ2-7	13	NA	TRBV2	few	CASRVLIQGEQYF	TGTGCCAGCAGAGTCCTAATTCAGGGCGAGCAGTACTTC
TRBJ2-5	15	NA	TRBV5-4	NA	CASSNGPARRETQYF	TGTGCCAGCAGCAACGGACCAGCGCGGAGGGAGACCCAGTACTTC
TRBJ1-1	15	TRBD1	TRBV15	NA	CATSRSRGRVTEAFF	TGTGCCACCAGCAGATCGAGGGGGCGGGTCACTGAAGCTTTCTTT
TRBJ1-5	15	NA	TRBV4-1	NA	CASSQGRISNQPQHF	TGCGCCAGCAGCCAAGGCAGGATTAGCAATCAGCCCCAGCATTTT
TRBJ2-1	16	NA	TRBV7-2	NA	CASSLDVSSLYNEQFF	TGTGCCAGCAGCTTAGATGTTAGTTCGCTTTACAATGAGCAGTTCTTC
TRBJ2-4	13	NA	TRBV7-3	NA	CASSLDRENIQYF	TGTGCCAGCAGCTTAGATCGGGAAAACATTCAGTACTTC
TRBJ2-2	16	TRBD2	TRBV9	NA	CASSPRLAGATGELFF	TGTGCCAGCAGCCCCCGGCTAGCGGGGGCCACCGGGGAGCTGTTTTTT
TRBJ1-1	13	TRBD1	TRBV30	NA	CAWKKEDRGRAFF	TGTGCCTGGAAAAAAGAGGACAGGGGAAGAGCTTTCTTT
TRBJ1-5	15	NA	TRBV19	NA	CASSIGGLGNQPQHF	TGTGCCAGTAGTATAGGAGGGTTGGGCAATCAGCCCCAGCATTTT
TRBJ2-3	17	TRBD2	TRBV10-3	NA	CAIRPGLAGGQADTQYF	TGTGCCATCAGGCCGGGACTAGCGGGGGGGCAGGCAGATACGCAGTATTTT
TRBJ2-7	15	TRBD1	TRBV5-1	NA	CASSNSGQVSGEQYF	TGCGCCAGCAGCAATTCGGGACAGGTCTCGGGCGAGCAGTACTTC
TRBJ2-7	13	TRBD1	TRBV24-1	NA	CAIKDRGLYEQYF	TGTGCCATTAAGGACAGGGGGCTGTACGAGCAGTACTTC
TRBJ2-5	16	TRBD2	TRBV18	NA	CASSPRAGGHQETQYF	TGTGCCAGCTCACCACGAGCGGGGGGGCATCAAGAGACCCAGTACTTC
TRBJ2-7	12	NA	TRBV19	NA	CASTGDSYEQYF	TGTGCCAGTACAGGGGACTCCTACGAGCAGTACTTC
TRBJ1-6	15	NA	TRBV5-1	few	CASTTTGTTDSPLHF	TGCGCCAGCACTACCACCGGGACAACGGATTCACCCCTCCACTTT
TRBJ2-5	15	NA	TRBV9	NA	CASSADLGYQETQYF	TGTGCCAGCAGCGCCGACCTAGGCTATCAAGAGACCCAGTACTTC
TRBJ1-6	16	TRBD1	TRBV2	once	CASIKGTGALESPLHF	TGTGCCAGCATCAAGGGGACAGGGGCCTTAGAGTCACCCCTCCACTTT
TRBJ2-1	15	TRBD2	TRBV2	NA	CASSAASGGTNEQFF	TGTGCCAGCAGTGCGGCTAGCGGGGGGACCAATGAGCAGTTCTTC
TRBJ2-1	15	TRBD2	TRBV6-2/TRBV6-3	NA	CASSLGGGAGSGQFF	TGTGCCAGCAGCCTCGGGGGGGGCGCAGGGTCAGGGCAGTTCTTC
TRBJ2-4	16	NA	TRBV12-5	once	CASGSLLTGLKNIQYF	TGTGCTAGTGGTTCTCTCCTCACAGGGTTAAAAAACATTCAGTACTTC
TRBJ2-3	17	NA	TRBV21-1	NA	CASSSGTSGGPDHTQYF	TGTGCCAGCAGCTCCGGGACTAGCGGGGGGCCGGACCATACGCAGTATTTT
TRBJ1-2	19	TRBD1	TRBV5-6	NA	CASSGVPPGQGTFNYGYTF	TGTGCCAGCAGCGGGGTCCCTCCGGGACAGGGAACCTTTAACTATGGCTACACCTTC
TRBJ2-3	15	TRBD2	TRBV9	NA	CASSVFSGSTDTQYF	TGTGCCAGCAGCGTTTTTAGCGGGAGCACAGATACGCAGTATTTT
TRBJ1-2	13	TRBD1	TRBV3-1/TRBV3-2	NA	CASSLTGGDGYTF	TGTGCCAGCAGTCTGACAGGGGGCGATGGCTACACCTTC